Below, 12 T cell receptor beta chains from the same sample are listed, as sequenced in a study of T-cell memory formation after mild COVID-19. TCRdb reanalysed the 5' RACE reads using MiXCR and keeps one entry per CDR3 protein. The sample holds around 200,000 distinct CDR3 sequences, under 30% seen once. The sequenced sample was PBMCs or a T cell subset sorted from them (not recorded which). Source of these receptors: an adult woman who had mild COVID-19 (a few samples of this study predate the infection). Cell type and time point are not known.

The chain joins TRBV7-2 to TRBJ2-7, with 16 bases fitting TRBD2. The CDR3 contains 18 residues. V trimming: 5 bases; J trimming: 3 bases; junction bases outside the gene matches: 10. In germline, CDR1 is SGHTA, CDR2 FQGNSA. CDR3 DNA: TGTGCCAGCAGCCCGGGACTAGCGGGAGGGATTGCCGGCTACGAGCAGTACTTC. Translation: CASSPGLAGGIAGYEQYF.

This clonotype was seen more than once but under ten times. The V and J genes are TRBV6-4 and TRBJ2-2, with TRBD1 matching over 7 bases. The CDR3 runs 15 residues. Germline trimming cut 4 bases from V and 0 bases from J; bases unmatched to any gene: 2. Per the germline V gene, CDR1 is MRHNA and CDR2 is SNTAGT. In DNA form, the CDR3 reads TGTGCCAGCAGTGTTGGGACAGCGAACACCGGGGAGCTGTTTTTT. It translates to CASSVGTANTGELFF.

The genes are TRBV11-3 and TRBJ2-7; perhaps TRBD1 as D (6 bases). The germline gives CDR1 SGHNT, CDR2 YENEEA. The CDR3 is 16 residues long. V was pared by 6 bases and J by 6 bases, with 24 bases between. The CDR3 region has the DNA TGTGCCAGCAGTCACCTCATGGGCAGGGGAACGGGCGAGCAGTACTTC. Encoded protein: CASSHLMGRGTGEQYF. Using reference TRBV11-3 and TRBJ2-7 for the parts outside the CDR3, the full variable domain is EAGVVQSPRYKIIEKKQPVAFWCNPISGHNTLYWYLQNLGQGPELLIRYENEEAVDDSQLPKDRFSAERLKGVDSTLKIQPAELGDSAVYLCASSHLMGRGTGEQYFGPGTRLTVT.

This clonotype was seen a handful of times. The V and J genes are TRBV11-3 and TRBJ2-1; 12 bases fit TRBD2. The CDR3 sequence is 14 residues long. Germline V lookup: CDR1 SGHNT, CDR2 YENEEA. V lost 3 bases to trimming and J lost 7 bases; unmatched junction nucleotides: 1. The CDR3 DNA is TGTGCCAGCAGCTTCGGGACTAGCGGGAATGAGCAGTTCTTC. This sequence encodes CASSFGTSGNEQFF.

This clonotype showed up just a few times. The chain couples TRBV27 to TRBJ2-1; maybe TRBD1 (6 bases). V was clipped by 6 bases and J by 4 bases, with 10 bases between them. The germline V gene has CDR1 MNHEY and CDR2 SMNVEV (reference sequence). This CDR3 contains 13 residues. Written as DNA, the CDR3 is TGTGCCAGCAGCCGGACAGATTACAATGAGCAGTTCTTC. It encodes CASSRTDYNEQFF.

This clonotype appeared a few times. CDR3 bases: TGCGCCAGCAGCTTGGAGCCGGGGAGTTCCGGGGAGCTGTTTTTT. Its protein is CASSLEPGSSGELFF. The V and J genes are TRBV5-1 and TRBJ2-2, with D maybe TRBD2 (5 bases). Trimming stripped 0 bases from V and 6 bases from J, with 12 bases between. The CDR3 totals 15 residues. Germline V gene sequence: CDR1 SGHRS, CDR2 YFSETQ.

The table lists this clonotype with a few counts. The chain carries TRBV29-1 and TRBJ1-1; 11 bases align to TRBD1. CDR3 size: 15 residues. With V trimmed by 3 bases and J by 4 bases, 7 bases remained unmatched. The V gene's germline CDR1 is SQVTM and CDR2 ANQGSEA. CDR3 coding DNA: TGCAGCGTTGATGGAGGACAGGGGGCTTTCACTGAAGCTTTCTTT. It is translated as CSVDGGQGAFTEAFF.

The CDR3 bases are TGTGCCAGCTCACCCCCGAGTCGCAGGACCTTCACAGATACGCAGTATTTT. It specifies CASSPPSRRTFTDTQYF. V and J are TRBV18 and TRBJ2-3; D unresolved. This CDR3 contains 17 residues. Germline lookup yields CDR1 KGHSH and CDR2 LQKENI. V gave up 3 bases and J gave up 2 bases, with 18 bases separating them.

CDR3 bases: TGCGCCAGCAGCCAAGAGGGATGGGACGGCAACACTGAAGCTTTCTTT. Residues: CASSQEGWDGNTEAFF. The rearrangement joins TRBV4-3 to TRBJ1-1; D might be TRBD1 (5 bases). Germline V gene sequence: CDR1 LGHNA, CDR2 YSLEER. The V end lost 0 bases, the J end lost 2 bases, and 13 bases lay between the germline ends. This CDR3 has 16 amino acids.

V usage is TRBV9 and J usage is TRBJ2-3, with TRBD2 matching over 7 bases. There are 16 residues in the CDR3. CDR1 is SGDLS, CDR2 YYNGEE, per germline. Germline trimming cut 0 bases from V and 0 bases from J; bases unmatched to any gene: 4. The chain's CDR3 is CASSVGVSGSTDTQYF. The CDR3 DNA is TGTGCCAGCAGCGTAGGAGTTAGCGGGAGCACAGATACGCAGTATTTT. Filled out from reference TRBV9 and TRBJ2-3, the complete variable domain reads DSGVTQTPKHLITATGQRVTLRCSPRSGDLSVYWYQQSLDQGLQFLIQYYNGEERAKGNILERFSAQQFPDLHSELNLSSLELGDSALYFCASSVGVSGSTDTQYFGPGTRLTVL.

The rearrangement links TRBV7-2 to TRBJ2-1; D not resolved. V dropped 2 bases and J dropped 5 bases, with 16 bases sitting between them. Germline values: CDR1 SGHTA, CDR2 FQGNSA. The CDR3 runs 16 residues. The CDR3 here is CASSLYVSFRDNEQFF. For the CDR3, the DNA is TGTGCCAGCAGCTTATACGTATCGTTTCGGGACAATGAGCAGTTCTTC. Looking up the rest from reference TRBV7-2 and TRBJ2-1 gives the full variable domain: GAGVSQSPSNKVTEKGKDVELRCDPISGHTALYWYRQSLGQGLEFLIYFQGNSAPDKSGLPSDRFSAERTGGSVSTLTIQRTQQEDSAVYLCASSLYVSFRDNEQFFGPGTRLTVL.

This clonotype came up a few times. The rearrangement joins TRBV30 to TRBJ1-2; D is unresolved. Germline-derived CDR1 and CDR2 are GTSNPN and SVGIG (reference sequence). Trimming cost V 2 bases and J 2 bases, with 9 bases left between them. The CDR3 length is 13 residues. The CDR3 here is CAWSKNLNYGYTF. The CDR3 nucleotides are TGTGCCTGGAGTAAGAACCTAAACTATGGCTACACCTTC.